This T cell receptor (beta chain) was sequenced during a study of cytomegalovirus exposure and HLA in healthy donors. 13 Jbeta primers and 60 Vbeta primers were used for the PCR. Clones were read by immunoSEQ multiplex PCR, and TCRdb kept only the in-frame ones, dropping some. The sample gives about 110,000 clones, roughly three fifths of which show up once; approximately 3.8% is in the top ten. The CDR3 covers 14 residues. Trimming took 7 bases from V and 4 from J, leaving 16 bases between them. Germline V gene data show CDR1 as ENHRY and CDR2 as SYGVKD. The study, taken as a whole, reports: Near-uniform donor sequencing depth was presumed by presence/absence analyses. Cytomegalovirus-associated status was assigned to about 170 TCR beta chains.

In the case of this clone: The antigen is undetermined.

Material: PBMCs. This receptor was obtained from a man younger than 40 in good health and CMV-seropositive. The V gene is TRBV10-3, the J gene TRBJ1-2; a possible D gene is TRBD1 (5 bases). The CDR3 loop is CAITFGPGGYGYTF. The DNA for the CDR3 is TGTGCCATCACCTTTGGGCCCGGGGGCTATGGCTACACCTTC.